This TCR beta chain came from a study of cytomegalovirus exposure and HLA in healthy donors. About this clone itself: Antigen: not known.

Study-level points and caveats: High sensitivity and specificity were reportedly achieved when the classifier diagnosed cytomegalovirus status. Listed as cytomegalovirus-associated were about 160 TCR beta chains.

Germline CDR1 SGHRS, CDR2 YFSETQ. This CDR3 has 17 residues. The J segment lost 5 bases and the V segment lost 0 bases, leaving 12 bases of the junction unmatched. Sequencing was performed with immunoSEQ multiplex PCR; in TCRdb, only in-frame clones are kept and a portion is missing. The repertoire holds more than 120,000 clones, roughly 86% seen once, with 8.7% in the top ten. This sequence was found in a man aged 18 to 30 in good health and CMV-seropositive. Sequenced material: PBMCs. V usage is TRBV5-1 and J usage is TRBJ1-2; 8 bases are a match to TRBD1. The CDR3 sequence is CASSLGAGGDGTYGYTF. In nucleotides, the CDR3 is TGCGCCAGCAGCTTGGGAGCAGGGGGCGATGGAACTTATGGCTACACCTTC.